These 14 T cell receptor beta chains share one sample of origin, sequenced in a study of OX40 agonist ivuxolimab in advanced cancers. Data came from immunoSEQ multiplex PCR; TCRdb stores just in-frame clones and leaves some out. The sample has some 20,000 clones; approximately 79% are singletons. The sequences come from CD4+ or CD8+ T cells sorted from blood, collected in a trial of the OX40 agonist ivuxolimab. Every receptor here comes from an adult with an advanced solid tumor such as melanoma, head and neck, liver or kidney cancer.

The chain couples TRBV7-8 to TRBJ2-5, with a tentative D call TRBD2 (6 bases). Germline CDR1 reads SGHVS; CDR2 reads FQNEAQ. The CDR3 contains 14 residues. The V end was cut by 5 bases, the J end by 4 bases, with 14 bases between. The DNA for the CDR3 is TGTGCCAGCAGCGCGGGACCGGGTTCAGAGACCCAGTACTTC. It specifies CASSAGPGSETQYF.

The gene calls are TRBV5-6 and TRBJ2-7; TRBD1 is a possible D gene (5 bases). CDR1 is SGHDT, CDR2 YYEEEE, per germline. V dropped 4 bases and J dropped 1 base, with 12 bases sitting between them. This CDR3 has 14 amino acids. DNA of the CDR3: TGTGCCAGCAGCCCTGCAGGGTGGTCCTACGAGCAGTACTTC. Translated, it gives CASSPAGWSYEQYF.

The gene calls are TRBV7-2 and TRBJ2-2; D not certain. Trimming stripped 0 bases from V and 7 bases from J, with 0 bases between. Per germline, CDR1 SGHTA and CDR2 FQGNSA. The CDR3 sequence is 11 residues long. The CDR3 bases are TGTGCCAGCAGCTTAGCCGGGGAGCTGTTTTTT. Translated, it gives CASSLAGELFF.

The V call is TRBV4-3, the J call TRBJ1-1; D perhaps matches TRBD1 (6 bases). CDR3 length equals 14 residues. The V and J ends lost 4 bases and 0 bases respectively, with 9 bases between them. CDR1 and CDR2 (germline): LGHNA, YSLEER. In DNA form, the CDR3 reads TGCGCCAGCAGCCCCGGGGGCTTGAACACTGAAGCTTTCTTT. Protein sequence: CASSPGGLNTEAFF.

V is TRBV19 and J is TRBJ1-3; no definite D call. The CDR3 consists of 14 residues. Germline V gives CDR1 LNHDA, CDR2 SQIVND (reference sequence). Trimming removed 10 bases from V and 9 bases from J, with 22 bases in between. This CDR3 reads CATERGGGRVTIYF. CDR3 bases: TGTGCCACCGAGCGCGGCGGAGGCCGAGTCACCATATATTTT. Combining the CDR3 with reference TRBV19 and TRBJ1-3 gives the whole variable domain DGGITQSPKYLFRKEGQNVTLSCEQNLNHDAMYWYRQDPGQGLRLIYYSQIVNDFQKGDIAEGYSVSREKKESFPLTVTSAQKNPTAFYLCATERGGGRVTIYFGEGSWLTVV.

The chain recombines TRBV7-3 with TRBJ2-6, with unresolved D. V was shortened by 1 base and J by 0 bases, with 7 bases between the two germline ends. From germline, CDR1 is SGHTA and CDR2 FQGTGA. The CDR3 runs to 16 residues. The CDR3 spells CASSLISLSGANVLTF. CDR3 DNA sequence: TGTGCCAGCAGCTTAATCAGCCTCTCTGGGGCCAACGTCCTGACTTTC.

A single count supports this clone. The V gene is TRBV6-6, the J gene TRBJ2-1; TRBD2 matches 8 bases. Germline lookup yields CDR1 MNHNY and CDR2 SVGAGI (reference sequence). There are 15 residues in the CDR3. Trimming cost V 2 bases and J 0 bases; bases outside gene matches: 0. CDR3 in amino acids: CASSYGTSSYNEQFF. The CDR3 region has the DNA TGTGCCAGCAGTTACGGGACTAGCTCCTACAATGAGCAGTTCTTC.

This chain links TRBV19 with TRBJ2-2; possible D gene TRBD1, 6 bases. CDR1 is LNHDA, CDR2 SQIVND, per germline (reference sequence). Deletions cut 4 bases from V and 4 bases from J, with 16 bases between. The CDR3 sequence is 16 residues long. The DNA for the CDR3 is TGTGCCAGTAGTAGAAGGGGGAGCCAGCCCACCGGGGAGCTGTTTTTT. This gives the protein CASSRRGSQPTGELFF.

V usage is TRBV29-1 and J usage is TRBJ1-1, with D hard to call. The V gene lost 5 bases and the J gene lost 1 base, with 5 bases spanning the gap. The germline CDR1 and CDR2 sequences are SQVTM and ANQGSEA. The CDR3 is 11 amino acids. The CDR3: CSVPRNTEAFF. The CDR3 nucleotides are TGCAGCGTTCCAAGGAACACTGAAGCTTTCTTT. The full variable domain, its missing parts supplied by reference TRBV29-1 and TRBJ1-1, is SAVISQKPSRDICQRGTSLTIQCQVDSQVTMMFWYRQQPGQSLTLIATANQGSEATYESGFVIDKFPISRPNLTFSTLTVSNMSPEDSSIYLCSVPRNTEAFFGQGTRLTVV.

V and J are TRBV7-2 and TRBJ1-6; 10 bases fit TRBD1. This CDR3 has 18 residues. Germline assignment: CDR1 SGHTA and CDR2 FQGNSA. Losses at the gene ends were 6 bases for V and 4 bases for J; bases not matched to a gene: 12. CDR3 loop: CASSPGQGFVSYNSPLHF. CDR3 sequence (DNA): TGTGCCAGCAGTCCGGGACAGGGGTTCGTATCTTATAATTCACCCCTCCACTTT.

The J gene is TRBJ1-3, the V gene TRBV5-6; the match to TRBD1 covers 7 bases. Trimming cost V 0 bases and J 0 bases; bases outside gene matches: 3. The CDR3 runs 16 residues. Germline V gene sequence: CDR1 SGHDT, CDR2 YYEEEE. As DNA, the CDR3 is TGTGCCAGCAGCTTGGGGACAGGAGGCTCTGGAAACACCATATATTTT. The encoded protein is CASSLGTGGSGNTIYF.

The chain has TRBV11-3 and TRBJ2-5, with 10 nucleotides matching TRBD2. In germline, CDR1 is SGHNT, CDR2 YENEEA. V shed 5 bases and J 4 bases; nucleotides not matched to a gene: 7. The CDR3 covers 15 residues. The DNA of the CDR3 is TGTGCCAGCAGCAATAGAGCGGGGGGGCGAGAGACCCAGTACTTC. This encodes CASSNRAGGRETQYF.

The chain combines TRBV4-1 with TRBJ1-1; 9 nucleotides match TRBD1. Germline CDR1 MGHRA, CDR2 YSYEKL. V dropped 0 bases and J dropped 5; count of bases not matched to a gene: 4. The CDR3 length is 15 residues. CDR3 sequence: CASSQEGTGRTEAFF. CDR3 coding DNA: TGCGCCAGCAGCCAAGAAGGGACAGGGCGTACTGAAGCTTTCTTT.

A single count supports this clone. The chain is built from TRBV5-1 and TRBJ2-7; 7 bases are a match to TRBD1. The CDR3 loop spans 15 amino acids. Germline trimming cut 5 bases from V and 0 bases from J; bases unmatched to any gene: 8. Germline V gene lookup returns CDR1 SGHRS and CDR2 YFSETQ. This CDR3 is CASRIGTASSYEQYF. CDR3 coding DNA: TGCGCCAGCAGGATCGGGACAGCGTCCTCCTACGAGCAGTACTTC.